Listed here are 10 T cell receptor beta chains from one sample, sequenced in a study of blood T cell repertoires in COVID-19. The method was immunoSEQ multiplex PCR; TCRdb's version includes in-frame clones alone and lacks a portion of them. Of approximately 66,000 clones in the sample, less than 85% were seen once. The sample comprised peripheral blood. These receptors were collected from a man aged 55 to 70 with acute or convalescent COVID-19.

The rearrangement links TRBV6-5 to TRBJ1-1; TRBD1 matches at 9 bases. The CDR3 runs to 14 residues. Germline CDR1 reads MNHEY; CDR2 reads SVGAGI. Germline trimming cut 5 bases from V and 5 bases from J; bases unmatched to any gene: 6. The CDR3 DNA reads TGTGCCAGCAGTCTGGGACAGGGACGGACTGAAGCTTTCTTT. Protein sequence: CASSLGQGRTEAFF.

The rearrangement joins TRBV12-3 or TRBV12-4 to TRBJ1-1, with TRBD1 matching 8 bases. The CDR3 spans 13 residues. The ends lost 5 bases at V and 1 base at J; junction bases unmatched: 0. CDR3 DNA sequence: TGTGCCAGCAGTGGACAGGGGAACACTGAAGCTTTCTTT. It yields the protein CASSGQGNTEAFF.

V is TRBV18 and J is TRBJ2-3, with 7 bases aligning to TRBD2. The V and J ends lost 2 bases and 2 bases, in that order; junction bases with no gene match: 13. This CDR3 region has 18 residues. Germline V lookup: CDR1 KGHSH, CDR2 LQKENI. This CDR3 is CASSPREGGADATDTQYF. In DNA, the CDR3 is TGTGCCAGCTCACCAAGGGAGGGAGGGGCTGACGCCACAGATACGCAGTATTTT.

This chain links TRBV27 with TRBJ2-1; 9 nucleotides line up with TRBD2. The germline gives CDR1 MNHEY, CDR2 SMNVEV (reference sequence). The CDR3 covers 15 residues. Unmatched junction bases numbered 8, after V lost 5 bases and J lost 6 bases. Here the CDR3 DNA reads TGTGCCAGCAGTCCTCTGGCGGGAGGGCCCAATGAGCAGTTCTTC. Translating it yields CASSPLAGGPNEQFF.

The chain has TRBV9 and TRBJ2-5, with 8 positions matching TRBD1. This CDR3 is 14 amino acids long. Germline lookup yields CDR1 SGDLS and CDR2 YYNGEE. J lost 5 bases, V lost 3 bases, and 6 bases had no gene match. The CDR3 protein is CASSGGQGGETQYF. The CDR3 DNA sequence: TGTGCCAGCAGCGGCGGACAGGGCGGGGAGACCCAGTACTTC.

The CDR3 loop reads CASSRADRFYGYTF. CDR3 DNA: TGTGCCAGCAGCCGAGCGGACAGGTTCTATGGCTACACCTTC. The J gene is TRBJ1-2, the V gene TRBV14; 7 nucleotides match TRBD1. With 4 bases clipped from V and 4 bases from J, the junction kept 6 bases outside the gene matches. Per germline, CDR1 SGHDN and CDR2 FVKESK. This CDR3 has 14 residues. The full variable domain, its missing parts supplied by reference TRBV14 and TRBJ1-2, is EAGVTQFPSHSVIEKGQTVTLRCDPISGHDNLYWYRRVMGKEIKFLLHFVKESKQDESGMPNNRFLAERTGGTYSTLKVQPAELEDSGVYFCASSRADRFYGYTFGSGTRLTVV.

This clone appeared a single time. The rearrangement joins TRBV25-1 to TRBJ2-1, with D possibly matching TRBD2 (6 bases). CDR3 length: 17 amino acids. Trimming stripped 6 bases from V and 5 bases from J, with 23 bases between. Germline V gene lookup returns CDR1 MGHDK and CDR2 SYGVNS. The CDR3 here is CASSRRSAGERHNEQFF. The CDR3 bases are TGTGCCAGCAGCCGAAGGTCAGCGGGCGAACGCCACAATGAGCAGTTCTTC.

As DNA, the CDR3 is TGCGCCAGCAGCCTCGACAGGGACGAAGCTTTCTTT. It specifies CASSLDRDEAFF. The chain recombines TRBV5-1 with TRBJ1-1, with 7 bases identical to TRBD1. Trimming at V came to 4 bases and at J to 8 bases, leaving 5 bases not matched to a gene. The CDR3 is 12 residues long. The germline CDR1 and CDR2 sequences are SGHRS and YFSETQ.

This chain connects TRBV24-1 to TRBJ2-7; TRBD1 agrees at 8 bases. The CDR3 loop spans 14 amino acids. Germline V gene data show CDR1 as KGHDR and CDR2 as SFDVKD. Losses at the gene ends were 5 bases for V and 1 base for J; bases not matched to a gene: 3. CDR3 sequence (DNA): TGTGCCACCAGTGCCCGGACAGGGTCCTACGAGCAGTACTTC. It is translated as CATSARTGSYEQYF.

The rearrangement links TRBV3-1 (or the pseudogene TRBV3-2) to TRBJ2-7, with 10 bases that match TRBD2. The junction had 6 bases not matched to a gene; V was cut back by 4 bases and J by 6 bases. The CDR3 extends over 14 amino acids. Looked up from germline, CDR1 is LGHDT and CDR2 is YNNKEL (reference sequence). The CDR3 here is CASSLLAGTVEQYF. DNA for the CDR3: TGTGCCAGCAGCCTACTAGCGGGAACAGTCGAGCAGTACTTC.